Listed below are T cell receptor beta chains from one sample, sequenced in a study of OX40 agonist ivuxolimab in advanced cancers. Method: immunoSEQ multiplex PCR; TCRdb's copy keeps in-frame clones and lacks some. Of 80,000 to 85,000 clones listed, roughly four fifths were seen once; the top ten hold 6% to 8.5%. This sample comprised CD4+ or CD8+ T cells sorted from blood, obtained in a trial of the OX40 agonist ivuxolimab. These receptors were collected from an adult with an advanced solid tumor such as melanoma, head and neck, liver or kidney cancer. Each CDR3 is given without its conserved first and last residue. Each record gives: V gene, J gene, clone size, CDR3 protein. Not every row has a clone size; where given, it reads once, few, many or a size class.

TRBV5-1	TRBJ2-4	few	ASSGTGKNIQY
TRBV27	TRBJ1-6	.	ASSTGTAYNSPLH
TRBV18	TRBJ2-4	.	ASSPTVGGAKNIQY
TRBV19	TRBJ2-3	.	ACGLAASTDTQY
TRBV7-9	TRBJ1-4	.	ASSLVLGTGEKLF
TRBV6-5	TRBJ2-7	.	ASRAPGLYEQY
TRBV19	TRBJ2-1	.	ASTGTSGKGEQF
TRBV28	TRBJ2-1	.	ASSNGDSYNEQF
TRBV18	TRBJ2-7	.	ASSANLITYEQY
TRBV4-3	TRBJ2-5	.	ASSQAGTSQGAQY
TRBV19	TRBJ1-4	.	ASRRGDINEKLF
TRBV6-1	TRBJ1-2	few	ASRPTGTGLGYT
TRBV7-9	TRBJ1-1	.	ASTLVNTEAF
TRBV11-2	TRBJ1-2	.	ASSPLPGKSYGYT
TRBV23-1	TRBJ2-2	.	ASSQCSRAAGELF
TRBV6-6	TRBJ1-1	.	ASSSDRAPSREAF
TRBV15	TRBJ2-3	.	ATSRDAAGGPDTQY
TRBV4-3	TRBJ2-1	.	ASSQEWDSAYNEQF
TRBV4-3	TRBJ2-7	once	ASSQGVEGYYEQY
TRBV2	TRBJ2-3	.	ASRGQAISTDTQY
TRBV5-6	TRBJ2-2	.	ASSADRGQTGELF
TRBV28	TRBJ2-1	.	ASRAQGTNEQF
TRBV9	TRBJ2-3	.	ASDRTTTDTQY
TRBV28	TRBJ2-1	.	ASIDSSYNEQF
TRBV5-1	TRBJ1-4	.	ASSLVPGRANEKLF
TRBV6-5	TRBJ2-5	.	ASRASGVETQY
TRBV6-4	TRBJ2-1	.	ASSERGGFYNEQF
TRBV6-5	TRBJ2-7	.	ASRRTGTHSYEQY
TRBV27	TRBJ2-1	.	ASSLGTSGRNEQF
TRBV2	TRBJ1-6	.	ASSRGQAVGNSPLH